A selection of T cell receptor beta chains follows, all from one sample in a study of shared clonotypes between healthy human individuals. Assay: immunoSEQ multiplex PCR; the TCRdb copy retains only in-frame clones and omits some. The sample has more than 400,000 clones, 95% to 97% seen once. Source material: naive CD4+ T cells sorted from blood. The receptors were sampled from a woman aged 30 to 39 in good health. Both conserved end residues are part of each CDR3. A D gene is named only where the DNA matches it firmly. Clone sizes are given selectively: once, few, many, or a class where the clone is expanded.

J,D,size,V,DNA,CDR3
TRBJ2-1,.,once,TRBV7-2,TGTGCCAGCAGCCCCCAGACAGACCCCTACAATGAGCAGTTCTTC,CASSPQTDPYNEQFF
TRBJ1-5,.,once,TRBV11-2,TGTGCCAGCAGCTTTGGGGGGGACCAGCCCCAGCATTTT,CASSFGGDQPQHF
TRBJ2-7,.,.,TRBV28,TGTGCCAGCAGCCCTAGGAGATCACTCATCTACGAGCAGTACTTC,CASSPRRSLIYEQYF
TRBJ2-7,.,.,TRBV28,TGTGCCAGCTTCAGTCGACAGAGCTACGAGCAGTACTTC,CASFSRQSYEQYF
TRBJ1-2,.,.,TRBV20-1,TGCAGTGCTAGAAGAAGAGGCTACACCTTC,CSARRRGYTF
TRBJ1-2,.,.,TRBV27,TGTGCCAGCAGTCCACAACTACCCTATGGCTACACCTTC,CASSPQLPYGYTF
TRBJ1-1,.,.,TRBV4-2,TGTGCCAGCAGCCAAGGTATAGGGGAAGGGGAAGCTTTCTTT,CASSQGIGEGEAFF
TRBJ2-1,TRBD2,.,TRBV5-1,TGCGCCAGCAGTCCCTACGGGCTAGCGGGAGTTAATGAGCAGTTCTTC,CASSPYGLAGVNEQFF
TRBJ2-7,TRBD1,.,TRBV5-4,TGTGCCAGCAGCTCCCCGGACAGGGGGCAGCACGAGCAGTACTTC,CASSSPDRGQHEQYF
TRBJ2-1,.,.,TRBV5-4,TGTGCCAGCAGCTCACCCGGGACTAATGAGCAGTTCTTC,CASSSPGTNEQFF
TRBJ2-7,.,.,TRBV11-2,TGTGCCAGCAGCTTAGCCCGGGAGTTCGACGAGCAGTACTTC,CASSLAREFDEQYF
TRBJ2-1,TRBD2,.,TRBV6-1,TGTGCCAGCAGCGCGGGGGGGTCCTGGAATGAGCAGTTCTTC,CASSAGGSWNEQFF
TRBJ2-3,TRBD2,.,TRBV11-2,TGTGCCAGCAGCTTTCTCGGGACTAGCGGTCCAGATACGCAGTATTTT,CASSFLGTSGPDTQYF
TRBJ2-1,TRBD2,.,TRBV19,TGTGCCAGTAGTATAGCCCCTAGCGGAGCATACAATGAGCAGTTCTTC,CASSIAPSGAYNEQFF
TRBJ2-1,.,once,TRBV28,TGTGCCAGCAGACTGGGCTACAATGAGCAGTTCTTC,CASRLGYNEQFF
TRBJ2-3,.,.,TRBV25-1,TGTGCCAGCAGTGCCCCTCAACCAGCTCGAGGGGATACGCAGTATTTT,CASSAPQPARGDTQYF
TRBJ2-7,TRBD2,.,TRBV30,TGTGCCTGGAGTCGGGCGGTCGGGACTAGCGGGTTTGGTGCTGCCTACGAGCAGTACTTC,CAWSRAVGTSGFGAAYEQYF
TRBJ2-1,.,.,TRBV4-1,TGCGCCAGCAGCCAAGATCCTATCCGGACTATCGACTACAATGAGCAGTTCTTC,CASSQDPIRTIDYNEQFF
TRBJ2-5,TRBD2,once,TRBV19,TGTGCCAGTAGTATGTTTCTAGCGGGACTACAAGAGACCCAGTACTTC,CASSMFLAGLQETQYF
TRBJ1-5,.,.,TRBV4-1,TGCGCCAGCAGCCAAGGCTCGGGGGCTCAGGGTCAGCCCCAGCATTTT,CASSQGSGAQGQPQHF
TRBJ2-3,.,.,TRBV5-1,TGCGCCAGCAGCTTTCCATCACGTGGGCAACCTAGCACAGATACGCAGTATTTT,CASSFPSRGQPSTDTQYF
TRBJ2-5,.,.,TRBV15,TGTGCCACCAGCAGAGAAAGAATTGAAGTGACCCAGTACTTC,CATSRERIEVTQYF
TRBJ2-7,.,.,TRBV4-1,TGCGCCAGCAGCCAAGATCGGGGCGGGCCCTACGAGCAGTACTTC,CASSQDRGGPYEQYF
TRBJ1-1,.,.,TRBV20-1,TGCAGTGCCCAGGGAATCGCTGAAGCTTTCTTT,CSAQGIAEAFF
TRBJ1-1,TRBD1,.,TRBV18,TGTGCCAGCTCGCCGACAGGGGGCGCGGTGAACACTGAAGCTTTCTTT,CASSPTGGAVNTEAFF
TRBJ2-3,TRBD2,.,TRBV29-1,TGCAGCGCCAAACTAGCGGGAGCTAGCACAGATACGCAGTATTTT,CSAKLAGASTDTQYF
TRBJ2-1,TRBD2,.,TRBV11-2,TGTGCCAGCAGCTTTGGGACTAGCGGGAGCAATGAGCAGTTCTTC,CASSFGTSGSNEQFF
TRBJ1-4,TRBD1,.,TRBV15,TGTGCCACCAGCAGAGATCAGGGGGTAAAACTGTTTTTT,CATSRDQGVKLFF
TRBJ2-7,.,.,TRBV27,TGTGCCAGCAGTTCCAGACAGGACTCCTACGAGCAGTACTTC,CASSSRQDSYEQYF
TRBJ2-5,.,.,TRBV5-1,TGCGCCAGCAGCCCGACGGGGGTTGGTGGAGAGACCCAGTACTTC,CASSPTGVGGETQYF